A selection of T cell receptor beta chains follows, all from one sample in a study of cytomegalovirus exposure and HLA in healthy donors. Assay: immunoSEQ multiplex PCR; the TCRdb copy retains only in-frame clones and omits some. This table has 90,000 to 150,000 clones, roughly 9% appearing once. Sequenced material: PBMCs. The receptors come from a middle-aged woman in good health and CMV-seropositive. Both conserved end residues are trimmed from each CDR3.

j_call v_call cdr3_aa
TRBJ1-1 TRBV5-1 ASSSQLGQNPGTEAF
TRBJ1-2 TRBV4-2 ASSQGWTGALIYGYT
TRBJ1-1 TRBV27 ASRQGGTEAF
TRBJ1-1 TRBV11-2 ASSLDGGVNTEAF
TRBJ2-4 TRBV6-5 ASTRGGIQY
TRBJ2-7 TRBV5-4 ASSSGYEQY
TRBJ2-7 TRBV11-3 ASSFGRASSYEQY
TRBJ1-5 TRBV10-3 AISDSGPGNRPQH
TRBJ2-7 TRBV27 ASSLTGTGDYEQY
TRBJ2-1 TRBV28 ASAGTGPRGQF
TRBJ2-5 TRBV5-1 ASSLRQGSETQY
TRBJ2-2 TRBV7-3 ASSTKPTGELF
TRBJ2-2 TRBV18 ASSPRGNTGELF
TRBJ1-3 TRBV30 AWRGETSGNTIY
TRBJ1-2 TRBV7-9 ASSLGARGQGYGYT
TRBJ1-4 TRBV11-2 ASSFRGPNEKLF
TRBJ1-2 TRBV29-1 SVGRQGDGYT
TRBJ2-2 TRBV11-2 ASRLLGGLF
TRBJ1-1 TRBV27 ASSHSYRVITEAF
TRBJ1-1 TRBV10-2 ASTLGAGRTEAF
TRBJ1-4 TRBV28 ASGSGPLSGKLF
TRBJ1-2 TRBV6-6 ASIGTGSYGYT
TRBJ2-3 TRBV5-6 ASSSVGGTDTQY
TRBJ2-3 TRBV5-6 ASSLVRTRGTDTQY
TRBJ2-1 TRBV5-1 ASSLDGQGVSYNEQF
TRBJ1-5 TRBV4-1 ASSQRSLRNQPQH
TRBJ2-3 TRBV6-5 ASRGQYGGTDTQY
TRBJ2-1 TRBV6-1 ASSWGGNYNEQF
TRBJ1-1 TRBV19 ASIVRGEAF
TRBJ1-5 TRBV19 ASTETGQNQPQH
TRBJ1-3 TRBV7-9 ASSSREGSAGSGNTIY
TRBJ2-7 TRBV29-1 SVSERQGAYEQY
TRBJ1-1 TRBV19 ASKRDRPYEAF
TRBJ2-5 TRBV7-2 ASSSDGTGVWEQY
TRBJ2-1 TRBV15 ATGRDRGNNEQF
TRBJ1-1 TRBV7-6 ASSLEGGLNTEAF
TRBJ2-5 TRBV5-1 ASSLRSQGETQY
TRBJ2-7 TRBV5-1 ASTQGGGLSYEQY
TRBJ2-1 TRBV6-6 ASSRLAGDVELQF
TRBJ2-3 TRBV29-1 SVERVLGTQY
TRBJ2-5 TRBV5-4 ASSPRTGRETQY
TRBJ2-7 TRBV10-3 ASGFSYEQY
TRBJ1-1 TRBV5-6 ASTLWAGPEAF
TRBJ2-1 TRBV7-9 ASSPPTTNNEQF
TRBJ2-7 TRBV7-2 ASSFSRGGSEQY